Listed below are T cell receptor beta chains from one sample, sequenced in a study of Graves' ophthalmopathy and Graves' hyperthyroidism. One entry per CDR3 protein results from TCRdb running MiXCR on the multiplex PCR reads. The table records around 660,000 distinct CDR3 sequences, just over 40% of them present only once. Sequencing was carried out using peripheral blood. The origin of the receptors is an adult man with Graves' ophthalmopathy. Each CDR3 is given with its conserved first and last residue. Fields, in order: J gene, D gene, V gene, clone size, CDR3 DNA, CDR3 protein. D genes are given only for firm matches. The listing skips clone size in some rows; elsewhere it reads once, few, many or a size class.

j_gene: TRBJ2-7
d_gene: .
v_gene: TRBV11-2
abundance: many
CDR3nt: TGTGCCAGCAGCTTAGAACAGGGAGGCTACGAGCAGTACTTC
CDR3aa: CASSLEQGGYEQYF

j_gene: TRBJ1-5
d_gene: TRBD1
v_gene: TRBV11-2
abundance: .
CDR3nt: TGTGCCAGCAGCGAACGACAGGGGGTAACCTACGAGCATTTT
CDR3aa: CASSERQGVTYEHF

j_gene: TRBJ2-5
d_gene: TRBD1
v_gene: TRBV5-5
abundance: .
CDR3nt: TGTGCCAGCAGCTTGGCCGGGACAGGGGGCAATCAGCCCCAGTACTTC
CDR3aa: CASSLAGTGGNQPQYF

j_gene: TRBJ1-3
d_gene: .
v_gene: TRBV10-3
abundance: few
CDR3nt: TGTGCCAGCGGGGAGGGAAACACCATATATTTT
CDR3aa: CASGEGNTIYF

j_gene: TRBJ2-5
d_gene: .
v_gene: TRBV7-7
abundance: .
CDR3nt: TGTGCCAGCAGCCCCCCTGACATGACCGGGACTCCCGAGACCCAGTACTTC
CDR3aa: CASSPPDMTGTPETQYF

j_gene: TRBJ1-2
d_gene: .
v_gene: TRBV12-3/TRBV12-4
abundance: .
CDR3nt: TGTGCCAGCAGTTATGGGGGCAAGAACTATGGCTACACCTTC
CDR3aa: CASSYGGKNYGYTF

j_gene: TRBJ1-6
d_gene: TRBD1
v_gene: TRBV12-3/TRBV12-4
abundance: many
CDR3nt: TGTGCCAGCACCCGGACAGGGATCCATAATTCACCCCTCCACTTT
CDR3aa: CASTRTGIHNSPLHF

j_gene: TRBJ2-5
d_gene: TRBD2
v_gene: TRBV10-3
abundance: .
CDR3nt: TGTGCCGGCAGTGGGGGGGGAGGGCAAGAGACCCAGTACTTC
CDR3aa: CAGSGGGGQETQYF

j_gene: TRBJ2-7
d_gene: TRBD2
v_gene: TRBV10-3
abundance: many
CDR3nt: TGTGCCGGGACTAGCGACTCCTACGAGCAGTACTTC
CDR3aa: CAGTSDSYEQYF

j_gene: TRBJ2-6
d_gene: .
v_gene: TRBV7-2
abundance: .
CDR3nt: TGTGCCAGCAGCTTCCGTGCGGGGAACGGGGCCAACGTCCTGACTTTC
CDR3aa: CASSFRAGNGANVLTF

j_gene: TRBJ1-1
d_gene: TRBD1
v_gene: TRBV7-3
abundance: many
CDR3nt: TGTGCCAGCAGCTCGACAGGGGGGCGAGCTTTCTTT
CDR3aa: CASSSTGGRAFF

j_gene: TRBJ1-5
d_gene: .
v_gene: TRBV20-1
abundance: many
CDR3nt: TGCAGTGCTAGAGCCAACGGATATCAGCCCCAGCATTTT
CDR3aa: CSARANGYQPQHF

j_gene: TRBJ1-6
d_gene: .
v_gene: TRBV5-1
abundance: .
CDR3nt: TGCGCCAGCAGCAGTCTACAGGAAAATTCACCCCTCCACTTT
CDR3aa: CASSSLQENSPLHF

j_gene: TRBJ1-5
d_gene: .
v_gene: TRBV13
abundance: many
CDR3nt: TGTGCCAGCAGCTTAGGGCCGTATAGCAATCAGCCCCAGCATTTT
CDR3aa: CASSLGPYSNQPQHF

j_gene: TRBJ2-6
d_gene: TRBD2
v_gene: TRBV29-1
abundance: many
CDR3nt: TGCAGCGTTTCCCCGGGACTAGCGGGGGGAGACTCTGGGGCCAACGTCCTGACTTTC
CDR3aa: CSVSPGLAGGDSGANVLTF

j_gene: TRBJ2-7
d_gene: TRBD1
v_gene: TRBV5-1
abundance: .
CDR3nt: TGCGCCAGCAGCTTACGACAGGGGAAGTACTTC
CDR3aa: CASSLRQGKYF

j_gene: TRBJ2-5
d_gene: TRBD1
v_gene: TRBV10-3
abundance: many
CDR3nt: TGTGCCATCAGTGATATGGCCGGGACAGGGGGCCAACAAGAGACCCAGTACTTC
CDR3aa: CAISDMAGTGGQQETQYF

j_gene: TRBJ1-2
d_gene: .
v_gene: TRBV7-9
abundance: many
CDR3nt: TGTGCCAGCAGCACCACACAAAACTATGGCTACACCTTC
CDR3aa: CASSTTQNYGYTF

j_gene: TRBJ1-3
d_gene: .
v_gene: TRBV9
abundance: many
CDR3nt: TGTGCCAGCAGCTCTCAAGAGAACTCTGGAAACACCATATATTTT
CDR3aa: CASSSQENSGNTIYF

j_gene: TRBJ2-7
d_gene: .
v_gene: TRBV11-3
abundance: .
CDR3nt: TGTGCCAGCAGCCGGGACCCCAGGGGCAGCTACGAGCAGTACTTC
CDR3aa: CASSRDPRGSYEQYF

j_gene: TRBJ1-1
d_gene: .
v_gene: TRBV19
abundance: .
CDR3nt: TGTGCCAGTAGTACGGGGCCGCACCCTGAAGCTTTCTTT
CDR3aa: CASSTGPHPEAFF

j_gene: TRBJ1-1
d_gene: .
v_gene: TRBV7-3
abundance: many
CDR3nt: TGTGCCAGCAGCTTCACAGGGAGGAACACTGAAGCTTTCTTT
CDR3aa: CASSFTGRNTEAFF

j_gene: TRBJ1-1
d_gene: .
v_gene: TRBV5-1
abundance: many
CDR3nt: TGCGCCAGCAGCTGGTCGGGGGGGACCGGCACTGAAGCTTTCTTT
CDR3aa: CASSWSGGTGTEAFF

j_gene: TRBJ1-2
d_gene: .
v_gene: TRBV5-8
abundance: .
CDR3nt: TGTGCCAGCAGCTTGGGGCAGCGGAGTGGCTACACCTTC
CDR3aa: CASSLGQRSGYTF

j_gene: TRBJ1-1
d_gene: .
v_gene: TRBV6-1
abundance: .
CDR3nt: TGTGCCAGCAATGGGGGAGGGAGGAACACTGAAGCTTTCTTT
CDR3aa: CASNGGGRNTEAFF

j_gene: TRBJ1-3
d_gene: TRBD1
v_gene: TRBV7-9
abundance: .
CDR3nt: TGTGCCAGCAGCGCCACGACAGGGTCTGGAAACACCATATATTTT
CDR3aa: CASSATTGSGNTIYF

j_gene: TRBJ2-7
d_gene: TRBD1
v_gene: TRBV10-3
abundance: few
CDR3nt: TGTGCCAGCAGTTACTCGCAGGGGGACGAGCAGTACTTC
CDR3aa: CASSYSQGDEQYF